This T cell receptor beta chain came from a study of blood T cell repertoires in COVID-19. Produced via immunoSEQ multiplex PCR; TCRdb's table is partial and in-frame only. Here the sample spans more than 45,000 clones, 65% to 85% being singletons. The germline V gene encodes CDR1 KGHSH and CDR2 LQKENI. The CDR3 extends over 14 amino acids. J was trimmed by 8 bases and V by 3 bases; bases with no gene match: 2. Seattle patients were enrolled while actively infected and followed longitudinally. The sequenced material came from peripheral blood. The receptor was isolated from a man older than 75 with COVID-19, enrolled during active disease. The chain couples TRBV18 to TRBJ1-6; 9 bases are a match to TRBD1. DNA of the CDR3: TGTGCCAGCTCACCGACAGGGGGTGATTCACCCCTCCACTTT. Translating it yields CASSPTGGDSPLHF. The full variable domain, in which reference TRBV18 and TRBJ1-6 provide the parts outside the CDR3, is NAGVMQNPRHLVRRRGQEARLRCSPMKGHSHVYWYRQLPEEGLKFMVYLQKENIIDESGMPKERFSAEFPKEGPSILRIQQVVRGDSAAYFCASSPTGGDSPLHFGNGTRLTVT.